This T cell receptor (beta chain) is from a study of shared clonotypes between healthy human individuals. Germline-derived CDR1 and CDR2 are MRHNA and SNTAGT. The length of the CDR3 is 14 residues. The V and J ends lost 6 bases and 4 bases respectively, with 12 bases between them. Every donor, a Caucasian adult, lived in Nashville, Tennessee. CD45RA-negative memory and CD45RA+ naive subsets were split from the CD4+ cells. Notes on the study in general: As a rule, naive subsets had a larger estimated richness than memory subsets. Sampling covered nothing but blood. Tissue TCR repertoires likely differ from those found in blood.

Assay: immunoSEQ multiplex PCR; the TCRdb copy retains only in-frame clones and omits some. The sample has under 750,000 clones; 72% are singletons. As concerns this clone: Its antigen is undetermined.

The rearrangement joins TRBV6-4 to TRBJ2-2; TRBD1 is a possible D gene (6 bases). This TCR was sampled from a woman between 25 and 40 years old in good health. The sample was memory CD4+ T cells sorted from blood. Sample subset: CD45RA-negative fraction. CDR3 protein: CASRQGLGTGELFF. CDR3 in DNA: TGTGCCAGCAGACAGGGCTTGGGCACCGGGGAGCTGTTTTTT.